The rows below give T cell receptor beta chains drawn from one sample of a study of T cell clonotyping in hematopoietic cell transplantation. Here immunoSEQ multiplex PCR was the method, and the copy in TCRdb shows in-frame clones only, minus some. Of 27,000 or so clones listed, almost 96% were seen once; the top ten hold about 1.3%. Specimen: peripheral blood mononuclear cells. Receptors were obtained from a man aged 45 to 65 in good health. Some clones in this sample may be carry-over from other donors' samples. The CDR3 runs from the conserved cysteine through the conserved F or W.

CDR3: CASSLGQNQPQHF
V: TRBV5-4

CDR3: CATSRDRGGYEQYF
V: TRBV15

CDR3: CASSVYSGSPGTEAFF
V: TRBV25-1

CDR3: CASSLVGPPPGNQPQHF
V: TRBV5-6

CDR3: CASSLTQGVSAFF
V: TRBV5-1

CDR3: CASSFRQVGEETQYF
V: TRBV5-4

CDR3: CASSFATYPTQETQYF
V: TRBV7-9

CDR3: CAWRQSTPSDTQYF
V: TRBV30

CDR3: CASSLHRAGNQPQHF
V: TRBV27

CDR3: CASSLEGGQGSSFF
V: TRBV5-1

CDR3: CASSQDGSGQSYEQYF
V: TRBV4-3

CDR3: CASSVHGSGANVLTF
V: TRBV19

CDR3: CASGLADRKGEAFF
V: TRBV12-5

CDR3: CASSQDMNTEAFF
V: TRBV19

CDR3: CASTKDSNYGYTF
V: TRBV6-5

CDR3: CAWSYVGARNTEAFF
V: TRBV30

CDR3: CASSQVNVGTNYGYTF
V: TRBV4-1

CDR3: CASSRGGRLTEAFF
V: TRBV27

CDR3: CASSYSQGYQETQYF
V: TRBV6-5

CDR3: CASTRYSNQPQHF
V: TRBV28

CDR3: CASSIDRTSYEQYF
V: TRBV5-1

CDR3: CASSQGPTDTQYF
V: TRBV4-3

CDR3: CASRLSTVSTNEKLFF
V: TRBV19

CDR3: CSARRQVEQYF
V: TRBV20-1

CDR3: CASSLDEGAVYGYTF
V: TRBV11-2